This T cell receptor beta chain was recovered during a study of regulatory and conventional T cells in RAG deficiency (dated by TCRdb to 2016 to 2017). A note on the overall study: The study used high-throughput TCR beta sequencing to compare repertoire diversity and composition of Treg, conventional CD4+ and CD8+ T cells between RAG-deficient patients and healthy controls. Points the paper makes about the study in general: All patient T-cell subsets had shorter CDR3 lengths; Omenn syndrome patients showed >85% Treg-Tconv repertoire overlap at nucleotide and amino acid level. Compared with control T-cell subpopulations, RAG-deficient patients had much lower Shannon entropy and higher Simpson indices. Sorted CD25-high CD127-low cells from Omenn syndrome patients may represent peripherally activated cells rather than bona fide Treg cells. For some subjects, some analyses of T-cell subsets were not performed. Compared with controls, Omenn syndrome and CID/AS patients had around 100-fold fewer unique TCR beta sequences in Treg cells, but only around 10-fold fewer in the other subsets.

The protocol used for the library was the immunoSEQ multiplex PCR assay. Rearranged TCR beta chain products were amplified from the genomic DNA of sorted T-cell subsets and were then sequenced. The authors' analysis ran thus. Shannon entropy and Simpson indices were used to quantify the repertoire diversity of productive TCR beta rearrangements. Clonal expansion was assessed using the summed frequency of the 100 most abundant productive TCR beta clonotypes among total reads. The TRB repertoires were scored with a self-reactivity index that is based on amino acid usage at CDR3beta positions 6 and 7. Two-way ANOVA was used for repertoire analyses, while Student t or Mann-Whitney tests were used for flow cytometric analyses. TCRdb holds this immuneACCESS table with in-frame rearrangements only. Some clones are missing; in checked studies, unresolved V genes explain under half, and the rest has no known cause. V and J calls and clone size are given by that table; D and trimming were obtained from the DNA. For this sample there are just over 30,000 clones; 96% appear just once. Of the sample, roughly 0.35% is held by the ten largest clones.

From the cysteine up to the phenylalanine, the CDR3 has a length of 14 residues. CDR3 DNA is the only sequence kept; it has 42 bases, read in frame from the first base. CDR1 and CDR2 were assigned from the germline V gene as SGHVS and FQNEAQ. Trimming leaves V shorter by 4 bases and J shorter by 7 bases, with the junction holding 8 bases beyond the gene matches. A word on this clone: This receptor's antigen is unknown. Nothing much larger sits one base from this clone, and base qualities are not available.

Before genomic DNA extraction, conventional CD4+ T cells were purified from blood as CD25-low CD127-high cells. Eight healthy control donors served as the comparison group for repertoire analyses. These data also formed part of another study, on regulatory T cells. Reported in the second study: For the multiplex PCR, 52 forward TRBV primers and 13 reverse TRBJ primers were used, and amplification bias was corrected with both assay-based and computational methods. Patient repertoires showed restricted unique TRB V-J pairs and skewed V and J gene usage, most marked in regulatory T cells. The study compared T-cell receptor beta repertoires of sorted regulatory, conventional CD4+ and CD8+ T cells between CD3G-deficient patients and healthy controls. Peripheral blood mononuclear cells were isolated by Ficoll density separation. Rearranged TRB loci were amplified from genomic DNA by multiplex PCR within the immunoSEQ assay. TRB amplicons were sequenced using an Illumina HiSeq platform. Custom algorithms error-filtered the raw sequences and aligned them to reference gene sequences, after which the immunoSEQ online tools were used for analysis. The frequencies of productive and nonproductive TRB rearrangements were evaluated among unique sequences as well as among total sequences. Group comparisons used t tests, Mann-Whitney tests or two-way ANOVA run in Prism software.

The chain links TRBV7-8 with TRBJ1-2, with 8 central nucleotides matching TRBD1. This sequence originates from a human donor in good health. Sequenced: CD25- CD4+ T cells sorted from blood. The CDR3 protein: CASSSRTGTFGYTF. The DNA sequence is TGTGCCAGCAGCTCCCGGACAGGGACTTTTGGCTACACCTTC.